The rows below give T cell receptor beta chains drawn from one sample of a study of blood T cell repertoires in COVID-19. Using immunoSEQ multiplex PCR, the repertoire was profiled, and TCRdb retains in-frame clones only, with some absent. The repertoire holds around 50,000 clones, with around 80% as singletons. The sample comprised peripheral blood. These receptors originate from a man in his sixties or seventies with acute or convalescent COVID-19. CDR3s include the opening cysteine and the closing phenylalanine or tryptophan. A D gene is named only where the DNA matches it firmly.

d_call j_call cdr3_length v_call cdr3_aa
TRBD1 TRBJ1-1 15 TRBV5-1 CASSPRGTERGEAFF
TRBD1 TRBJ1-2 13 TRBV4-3 CASSLGQGDGYTF
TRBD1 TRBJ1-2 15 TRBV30 CAADRDPPVNYGYTF
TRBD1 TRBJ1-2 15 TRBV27 CASSSPGQGGYGYTF
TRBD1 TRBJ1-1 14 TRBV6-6 CASRRQGANTEAFF
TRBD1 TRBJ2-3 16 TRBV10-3 CAISESQGVSTDTQYF
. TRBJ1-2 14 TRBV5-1 CASSLEADSYGYTF
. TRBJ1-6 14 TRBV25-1 CASKPTGTNSPLHF
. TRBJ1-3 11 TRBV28 CATSREDTIYF
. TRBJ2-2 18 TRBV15 CATSRGPGDAIVTGELFF
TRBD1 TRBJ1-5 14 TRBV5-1 CASSPRGGNQPQHF
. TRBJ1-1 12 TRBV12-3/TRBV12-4 CASSFPGREAFF
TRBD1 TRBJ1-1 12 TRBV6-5 CASRPGQGQAFF
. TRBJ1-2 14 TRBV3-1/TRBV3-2 CASSQGEGDSGYTF
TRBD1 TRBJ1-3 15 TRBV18 CASSLDRGTGNTIYF
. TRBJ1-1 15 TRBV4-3 CASSQVSGRHTEAFF
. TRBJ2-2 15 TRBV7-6 CASSLEQGNTGELFF
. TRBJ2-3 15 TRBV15 CATSRAFQGSDTQYF
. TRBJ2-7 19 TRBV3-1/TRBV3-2 CASSQGVSLGTRTSYEQYF
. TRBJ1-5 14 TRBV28 CASEMSPHVVGVYF
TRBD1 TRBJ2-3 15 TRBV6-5 CASSYGQGPADTQYF
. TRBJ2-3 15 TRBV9 CASSVGVAGTDTQYF
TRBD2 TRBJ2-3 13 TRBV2 CASSLPAGDTQYF
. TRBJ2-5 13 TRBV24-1 CATSPGLGETQYF
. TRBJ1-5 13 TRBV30 CAWSEGRNQPQHF
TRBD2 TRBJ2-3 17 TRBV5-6 CASSRLAGGGGTDTQYF
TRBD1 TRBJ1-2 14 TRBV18 CASSPEGQGSGYTF
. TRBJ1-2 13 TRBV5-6 CASVDRSGYGYTF
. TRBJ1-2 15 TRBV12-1 CASSATGGSSYGYTF
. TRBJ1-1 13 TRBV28 CASSLLTPTEAFF
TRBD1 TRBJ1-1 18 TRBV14 CASSQTGGAWTMNTEAFF
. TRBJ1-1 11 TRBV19 CASSIDREAFF
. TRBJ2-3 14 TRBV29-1 CSVGLASGTDTQYF